A single sample is the source of the 5 T cell receptor beta chains below, sequenced in a study of T cells in Graves' hyperthyroidism and ophthalmopathy (dated by TCRdb to the late 2010s). The protocol used for the library was multiplex PCR. TCRdb lists the instrument as Illumina HiSeq 2000. The TCR beta CDR3 regions were amplified from RNA transcripts. A first-round RT-PCR of the TCR CDR3 used the HTBI primer set with the Qiagen OneStep RT-PCR kit. The raw public reads went through TCRdb reprocessing: fastp at Q25, MiXCR clone calling, in-frame beta chains kept. When rows share a CDR3 protein, they turn into one entry using the most common DNA and genes. The sample table contains around 580,000 distinct CDR3 sequences; only one count was recorded for around 15% of them. The ten largest clones take up about 18% of the sample. Sequenced sample: blood. The receptors were gathered from a woman younger than 30 with Graves' hyperthyroidism.

This clonotype was picked up many times. The chain has TRBV11-2 and TRBJ1-2; 8 nucleotides match TRBD1. The CDR3 covers 14 residues. The V and J ends lost 5 bases and 6 bases, in that order; junction bases with no gene match: 8. Germline CDR1 and CDR2: SGHAT and FQNNGV. CDR3 in amino acids: CASSRTGWEDGYTF. The CDR3 region has the DNA TGTGCCAGCAGCCGGACAGGGTGGGAGGATGGCTACACCTTC.

This clonotype was recorded at least ten times. This sequence joins TRBV27 and TRBJ1-5; a possible D gene is TRBD1 (5 bases). Trimming left V 3 bases short and J 1 base short, with 7 bases between. This CDR3 region has 14 residues. Germline values: CDR1 MNHEY, CDR2 SMNVEV (reference sequence). This CDR3 is CASSFRDSNQPQHF. The CDR3 DNA sequence: TGTGCCAGCAGTTTCCGGGACAGCAATCAGCCCCAGCATTTT.

The gene calls are TRBV19 and TRBJ1-2; 7 bases map to TRBD1. The CDR3 contains 16 residues. Germline V CDR1 and CDR2: LNHDA, SQIVND (reference sequence). V was clipped by 3 bases and J by 4 bases; unmatched bases: 11. The CDR3 region is CASSMRDRLTGYGYTF. DNA of the CDR3: TGTGCCAGTAGTATGCGGGACAGATTAACGGGCTATGGCTACACCTTC. Together with reference TRBV19 and TRBJ1-2, the CDR3 gives the full variable domain: DGGITQSPKYLFRKEGQNVTLSCEQNLNHDAMYWYRQDPGQGLRLIYYSQIVNDFQKGDIAEGYSVSREKKESFPLTVTSAQKNPTAFYLCASSMRDRLTGYGYTFGSGTRLTVV.

This clonotype was recorded many times. CDR3: CASSLPPGQGAKETQYF. The CDR3 DNA is TGTGCCAGCAGCCTTCCTCCGGGACAGGGGGCTAAAGAGACCCAGTACTTC. The chain joins TRBV7-9 to TRBJ2-5; 12 bases are a match to TRBD1. The CDR3 contains 17 residues. CDR1 SEHNR and CDR2 FQNEAQ come from the germline V gene (reference sequence). Unmatched junction bases numbered 10, after V lost 5 bases and J lost 3 bases. The variable domain in full, completed from reference TRBV7-9 and TRBJ2-5, reads DTGVSQNPRHKITKRGQNVTFRCDPISEHNRLYWYRQTLGQGPEFLTYFQNEAQLEKSRLLSDRFSAERPKGSFSTLEIQRTEQGDSAMYLCASSLPPGQGAKETQYFGPGTRLLVL.

This clonotype was detected ten times or more. The chain is built from TRBV20-1 and TRBJ1-5, with D unresolved. The CDR3 is 12 amino acids. Trimming shortened V by 0 bases and J by 5 bases, and 5 bases separated the two germline ends. Germline V lookup: CDR1 DFQATT, CDR2 SNEGSKA (reference sequence). CDR3 residues: CSARDRDQPQHF. CDR3 nucleotide sequence: TGCAGTGCTAGAGACCGAGATCAGCCCCAGCATTTT.